One and the same sample provided the 13 T cell receptor beta chains below, sequenced in a study of Graves' ophthalmopathy and Graves' hyperthyroidism. From RNA, the CDR3 regions of TCR beta chains were amplified and sequenced. First-round RT-PCR relied on HTBI primers, and a second-round multiplex PCR came next. Using its own MiXCR run on the multiplex PCR reads, TCRdb lists one record per CDR3 protein. Of about half a million distinct CDR3 sequences in the sample, roughly 14% were seen once. Sequenced sample: blood. Receptor source: a woman aged 25 to 39 with Graves' ophthalmopathy.

The gene calls are TRBV29-1 and TRBJ2-7; a weak D match, TRBD1 (6 bases). This CDR3 has 15 residues. V was clipped by 0 bases and J by 2 bases, with 14 bases between them. CDR1 SQVTM and CDR2 ANQGSEA come from the germline V gene. This CDR3 is CSVEDPTGATYEQYF. In DNA, the CDR3 is TGCAGCGTTGAAGATCCGACAGGCGCGACCTACGAGCAGTACTTC.

This clonotype was seen many times. This rearrangement joins TRBV20-1 to TRBJ1-1, with TRBD1 identical over 8 bases. The ends lost 2 bases at V and 7 bases at J; junction bases unmatched: 3. CDR3 length: 12 amino acids. Looked up from germline, CDR1 is DFQATT and CDR2 is SNEGSKA (reference sequence). As DNA, the CDR3 is TGCAGTGCTAGAACAGGGGGGAATGAAGCTTTCTTT. Amino acid sequence: CSARTGGNEAFF.

This clonotype was detected ten times or more. The gene calls are TRBV12-3 or TRBV12-4 and TRBJ1-2; 12 bases match TRBD1. The ends lost 5 bases at V and 6 bases at J; junction bases unmatched: 7. The CDR3 totals 15 residues. CDR3 in DNA: TGTGCCAGCAGTACTCCGGGACAGGGGGCAGATGGCTACACCTTC. It translates to CASSTPGQGADGYTF.

CDR3 sequence (DNA): TGTGCCAGCAGCAGACAGGGGTTAGGCACCGGGGAGCTGTTTTTT. Protein sequence: CASSRQGLGTGELFF. The chain couples TRBV7-9 to TRBJ2-2; 8 bases are a match to TRBD1. Germline-derived CDR1 and CDR2 are SEHNR and FQNEAQ (reference sequence). The CDR3 extends over 15 amino acids. V lost 5 bases, J lost 4 bases, and 6 bases stayed unmatched.

At least ten counts were recorded for this clonotype. CDR3 nucleotides: TGTGCCAGCAGCATTGGGACAGGGGACGGTCAGCCCCAGCATTTT. Translation gives CASSIGTGDGQPQHF. V gene TRBV9 combines with J gene TRBJ1-5; TRBD1 matches 10 bases. The germline CDR1 and CDR2 sequences are SGDLS and YYNGEE. V lost 4 bases and J lost 6; bases outside the gene matches: 7. The CDR3 has 15 residues.

This clonotype was detected ten times or more. V and J are TRBV11-1 and TRBJ1-3; unclear D gene. From germline, CDR1 is SGHAT and CDR2 FQDESV (reference sequence). The CDR3 has 16 residues. Trimming took 1 base from V and 0 from J, leaving 10 bases between them. CDR3: CASSLVSGFSGNTIYF. Here the CDR3 DNA reads TGTGCCAGCAGCTTAGTTTCAGGATTCTCTGGAAACACCATATATTTT.

This clonotype has a count of ten or more. This rearrangement joins TRBV12-3 or TRBV12-4 to TRBJ2-7; unclear D gene. This CDR3 contains 14 residues. Trimming took 6 bases from V and 0 from J, leaving 12 bases between them. This CDR3 is CASRELESSYEQYF. The CDR3 bases are TGTGCCAGCAGGGAACTGGAGAGCTCCTACGAGCAGTACTTC.

As regards this clonotype: A read error is possible here, since a much larger clone lies one base away. The J gene is TRBJ2-6, the V gene TRBV6-1; D unresolved. The CDR3 has 15 amino acids. Germline V CDR1 and CDR2: MNHNS, SASEGT. The CDR3 DNA reads TGTGCCAGCACCGACGGGCTCTCTCGGGCCAACGTCCTGACTTTC. This codes for CASTDGLSRANVLTF.

This clonotype showed up many times. The rearrangement links TRBV2 to TRBJ1-1; TRBD1 matches at 7 bases. This CDR3 spans 15 amino acids. With 3 bases clipped from V and 5 bases from J, the junction kept 9 bases outside the gene matches. Germline V lookup: CDR1 SNHLY, CDR2 FYNNEI. CDR3 DNA sequence: TGTGCCAGCAGTGATCAGGGGGGGGTTGAGACTGAAGCTTTCTTT. Translated, it gives CASSDQGGVETEAFF. The full variable domain, its missing parts supplied by reference TRBV2 and TRBJ1-1, is EPEVTQTPSHQVTQMGQEVILRCVPISNHLYFYWYRQILGQKVEFLVSFYNNEISEKSEIFDDQFSVERPDGSNFTLKIRSTKLEDSAMYFCASSDQGGVETEAFFGQGTRLTVV.

This clonotype was detected ten times or more. V is TRBV12-3 or TRBV12-4 and J is TRBJ1-2; D remains unclear. Trimming removed 1 base from V and 1 base from J, with 16 bases in between. This CDR3 is built from 17 residues. This CDR3 is CASSLESTEDHNYGYTF. The DNA for the CDR3 is TGTGCCAGCAGTTTAGAATCGACGGAGGATCATAACTATGGCTACACCTTC.

This clonotype showed up many times. The chain links TRBV3-1 to TRBJ2-7; 7 nucleotides match TRBD2. The J segment lost 3 bases and the V segment lost 3 bases, leaving 5 bases of the junction unmatched. The CDR3 covers 14 residues. Germline assignment: CDR1 LGHDT and CDR2 YNNKEL (reference sequence). CDR3 sequence reads: CASSQTGGSYEQYF. The DNA for the CDR3 is TGTGCCAGCAGCCAGACGGGGGGTAGCTACGAGCAGTACTTC.

V gene TRBV28 combines with J gene TRBJ1-6; D unresolved. This CDR3 is built from 16 residues. Germline assignment: CDR1 MDHEN and CDR2 SYDVKM. Trimming took off 6 bases at V and 0 bases at J, with 12 bases between the two ends. CDR3 amino acids: CASRPGRSSYNSPLHF. Here the CDR3 DNA reads TGTGCCAGCAGGCCCGGGAGGAGCTCCTATAATTCACCCCTCCACTTT.

As concerns this clonotype: A much larger clone is a single base away; this may be a read error. The chain's CDR3 is CAWRLAGGPLNIKYF. CDR3 nucleotide sequence: TGTGCCTGGAGGTTAGCGGGGGGGCCCCTAAACATTAAGTACTTC. The V and J genes are TRBV30 and TRBJ2-4, with 11 bases fitting TRBD2. The CDR3 has 15 amino acids. CDR1 GTSNPN and CDR2 SVGIG come from the germline V gene (reference sequence). Variable domain in full (rest from reference TRBV30 and TRBJ2-4): SQTIHQWPATLVQPVGSPLSLECTVEGTSNPNLYWYRQAAGRGLQLLFYSVGIGQISSEVPQNLSASRPQDRQFILSSKKLLLSDSGFYLCAWRLAGGPLNIKYFGAGTRLSVL.